Listed below are T cell receptor beta chains from one sample, sequenced in a study of OX40 agonist ivuxolimab in advanced cancers. Assay: immunoSEQ multiplex PCR; the TCRdb copy retains only in-frame clones and omits some. In the table there are tens of thousands of clones, 65% to 90% of which are singletons. The sample in question was CD4+ or CD8+ T cells sorted from blood, obtained in a trial of the OX40 agonist ivuxolimab. These receptors all come from an adult with an advanced solid tumor such as melanoma, head and neck, liver or kidney cancer. CDR3s include the opening cysteine and the closing phenylalanine or tryptophan. Fields, in order: clone size, D gene, V gene, J gene, CDR3 DNA, CDR3 protein. The D gene is left open where the match is weak. Expanded clones get a size class; other rows say once, few or many, or leave the size out.

size: NA
D: TRBD1
V: TRBV6-5
J: TRBJ1-1
DNA: TGTGCCAGCAGTCAACAGGACAGGTTCCACACTGAAGCTTTCTTT
CDR3: CASSQQDRFHTEAFF

size: NA
D: NA
V: TRBV2
J: TRBJ1-1
DNA: TGTGCCAGCAGTGCGGGAGGGGTGAACACTGAAGCTTTCTTT
CDR3: CASSAGGVNTEAFF

size: NA
D: TRBD2
V: TRBV7-3
J: TRBJ2-7
DNA: TGTGCCAGCAGCCCACGGGCGGGGGGGTCCTACGAGCAGTACTTC
CDR3: CASSPRAGGSYEQYF

size: NA
D: TRBD2
V: TRBV2
J: TRBJ2-3
DNA: TGTGCCAGCAGTGAACGTAGCGGGGGAACAGATACGCAGTATTTT
CDR3: CASSERSGGTDTQYF

size: NA
D: NA
V: TRBV19
J: TRBJ2-1
DNA: TGTGCCACTACCCTCCCTGGGTTATGGGGGTACAATGAGCAGTTCTTC
CDR3: CATTLPGLWGYNEQFF

size: NA
D: TRBD1
V: TRBV29-1
J: TRBJ1-4
DNA: TGCAGCGTTCCGGACAGGGGAGGAGAAAAACTGTTTTTT
CDR3: CSVPDRGGEKLFF

size: NA
D: TRBD1
V: TRBV28
J: TRBJ2-1
DNA: TGTGCCAGCAGAGGGACAGCTATCGCCTACAATGAGCAGTTCTTC
CDR3: CASRGTAIAYNEQFF

size: few
D: NA
V: TRBV7-8
J: TRBJ1-4
DNA: TGTGCCAGCAGCGCCAGGACGGGGGTGAATGAAAAACTGTTTTTT
CDR3: CASSARTGVNEKLFF

size: few
D: TRBD1
V: TRBV6-1
J: TRBJ1-5
DNA: TGTGCCAGCAGTGACAGGACAGGGGGCGTATCGCGGAGTCAGCCCCAGCATTTT
CDR3: CASSDRTGGVSRSQPQHF

size: NA
D: TRBD2
V: TRBV28
J: TRBJ2-1
DNA: TGTGCCAACGGTAGGAGCGGGGTCTCCTACAATGAGCAGTTCTTC
CDR3: CANGRSGVSYNEQFF

size: NA
D: NA
V: TRBV29-1
J: TRBJ1-1
DNA: TGCAGCGTCGATAACACTGAAGCTTTCTTT
CDR3: CSVDNTEAFF

size: NA
D: TRBD2
V: TRBV9
J: TRBJ2-5
DNA: TGTGCCAGCAGCCCGGGGGGGGAGACCCAGTACTTC
CDR3: CASSPGGETQYF

size: NA
D: NA
V: TRBV10-3
J: TRBJ1-2
DNA: TGTGCCATCAGTGAGTCGGGTAACTATGGCTACACCTTC
CDR3: CAISESGNYGYTF

size: NA
D: NA
V: TRBV20-1
J: TRBJ2-5
DNA: TGCAGTGCTAGTCAAGAGACCCAGTACTTC
CDR3: CSASQETQYF

size: NA
D: TRBD1
V: TRBV5-5
J: TRBJ1-4
DNA: TGTGCCAGCAGCCCGGACAGGGCTAAGGGGGAAAAACTGTTTTTT
CDR3: CASSPDRAKGEKLFF

size: NA
D: NA
V: TRBV4-1
J: TRBJ2-3
DNA: TGCGCCAGCAGCCAAGATTTGATTTTCGGGGCGTCGGATACGCAGTATTTT
CDR3: CASSQDLIFGASDTQYF

size: NA
D: NA
V: TRBV7-2
J: TRBJ1-1
DNA: TGTGCCAGCAGCTTGGGACCGCTAAACACTGAAGCTTTCTTT
CDR3: CASSLGPLNTEAFF

size: NA
D: NA
V: TRBV9
J: TRBJ1-3
DNA: TGTGCCAGCAGCCTCGCCCTTTCTGAAAACACCATATATTTT
CDR3: CASSLALSENTIYF

size: NA
D: TRBD2
V: TRBV5-6
J: TRBJ2-3
DNA: TGTGCCAGCAGCTTCCGCCTAGCGGGAGAAATTTTGACAGATACGCAGTATTTT
CDR3: CASSFRLAGEILTDTQYF

size: NA
D: NA
V: TRBV2
J: TRBJ2-7
DNA: TGTGCCAGCACCGCGAGGCTCGGCGAAGGACGGGGGTACGAGCAGTACTTC
CDR3: CASTARLGEGRGYEQYF

size: NA
D: NA
V: TRBV10-3
J: TRBJ2-7
DNA: TGTGCCATCAGTGACCGGGTTTACGAGCAGTACTTC
CDR3: CAISDRVYEQYF

size: NA
D: NA
V: TRBV7-9
J: TRBJ2-3
DNA: TGTGCCAGCAGCTTAGTTGGCCGCTTAAGCACAGATACGCAGTATTTT
CDR3: CASSLVGRLSTDTQYF

size: once
D: NA
V: TRBV7-3
J: TRBJ2-2
DNA: TGTGCCAGCAGCCTTCGTCAGGGCGGGGAGCTGTTTTTT
CDR3: CASSLRQGGELFF

size: NA
D: NA
V: TRBV5-1
J: TRBJ2-7
DNA: TGCGCCAGCAGCTCAGACGCTTTGTCCTACGAGCAGTACTTC
CDR3: CASSSDALSYEQYF

size: NA
D: NA
V: TRBV19
J: TRBJ1-4
DNA: TGTGCCAGTAGTTCGGGACGGATTAATGAAAAACTGTTTTTT
CDR3: CASSSGRINEKLFF

size: NA
D: NA
V: TRBV5-6
J: TRBJ2-3
DNA: TGTGCCAGCAGAGCCGACCGCACAGATACGCAGTATTTT
CDR3: CASRADRTDTQYF

size: once
D: NA
V: TRBV30
J: TRBJ1-3
DNA: TGTGCCTGGAAAGGGCCCTCGAGGGGAAACACCATATATTTT
CDR3: CAWKGPSRGNTIYF

size: NA
D: NA
V: TRBV19
J: TRBJ1-1
DNA: TGTGCCAGTAGTATCAGGGGCACTGAAGCTTTCTTT
CDR3: CASSIRGTEAFF

size: NA
D: TRBD2
V: TRBV19
J: TRBJ2-6
DNA: TGTGCCAGTAGTAGGGGACTAGCGGGCCTACTTGGGGCCAACGTCCTGACTTTC
CDR3: CASSRGLAGLLGANVLTF

size: NA
D: TRBD1
V: TRBV27
J: TRBJ1-1
DNA: TGTGCCAGCAGTTATCAAGGGACAGGGGAGGGAGCTTTCTTT
CDR3: CASSYQGTGEGAFF

size: NA
D: TRBD1
V: TRBV15
J: TRBJ1-4
DNA: TGTGCCACCAGCAGGCTAACTACCGGGACAGGGGGGCAACTGTTTTTT
CDR3: CATSRLTTGTGGQLFF

size: NA
D: NA
V: TRBV7-9
J: TRBJ2-5
DNA: TGTGCCAGCAGCTTGCGGGAAGGCCAAGAGACCCAGTACTTC
CDR3: CASSLREGQETQYF

size: few
D: TRBD1
V: TRBV7-9
J: TRBJ2-7
DNA: TGTGCCAGCAGCTTAGGGGACAGGGCGAGCGAGCAGTACTTC
CDR3: CASSLGDRASEQYF

size: NA
D: NA
V: TRBV18
J: TRBJ1-2
DNA: TGTGCCAGCTCAGAGCGGGTCTTTTACACGGCGGGCTATGGCTACACCTTC
CDR3: CASSERVFYTAGYGYTF

size: NA
D: NA
V: TRBV2
J: TRBJ1-5
DNA: TGTGCCAGCAGTAGGGACGGAAATCAGCCCCAGCATTTT
CDR3: CASSRDGNQPQHF

size: NA
D: NA
V: TRBV7-9
J: TRBJ1-1
DNA: TGTGCCAGCAGCCTAGAGTGGACTGAAGCTTTCTTT
CDR3: CASSLEWTEAFF

size: NA
D: NA
V: TRBV5-1
J: TRBJ2-3
DNA: TGCGCCAGCAGCTTGGACAGGGAAGATACGCAGTATTTT
CDR3: CASSLDREDTQYF

size: NA
D: NA
V: TRBV6-5
J: TRBJ1-1
DNA: TGTGCCAGCAGTAGACAGCCAAACACTGAAGCTTTCTTT
CDR3: CASSRQPNTEAFF

size: NA
D: NA
V: TRBV9
J: TRBJ2-1
DNA: TGTGCCAGCAGCCCCTATGATGAGGGGGTATCCTACAATGAGCAGTTCTTC
CDR3: CASSPYDEGVSYNEQFF

size: NA
D: TRBD2
V: TRBV28
J: TRBJ2-1
DNA: TGTGCCAGCAGTGAGACTAGCGGGAGGGGCAATGAGCAGTTCTTC
CDR3: CASSETSGRGNEQFF

size: NA
D: TRBD1
V: TRBV30
J: TRBJ2-1
DNA: TGTGCTTTTGGGGGTAGAAGGGGGCCGTCCTACAATGAGCAGTTCTTC
CDR3: CAFGGRRGPSYNEQFF

size: NA
D: NA
V: TRBV11-1
J: TRBJ2-7
DNA: TGTGCCAGCAGCTTGTTTAGAGGATACGAGCAGTACTTC
CDR3: CASSLFRGYEQYF